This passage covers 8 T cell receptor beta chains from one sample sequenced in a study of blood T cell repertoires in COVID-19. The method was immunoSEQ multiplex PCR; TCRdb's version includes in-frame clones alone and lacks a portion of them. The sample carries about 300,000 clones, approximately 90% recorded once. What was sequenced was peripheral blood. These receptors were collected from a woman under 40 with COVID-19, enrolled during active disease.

DNA of the CDR3: TGTGCCAGTAGTGTTCCGGGACTAGCGGGGTCTGGTGAGCAGTTCTTC. Encoded protein: CASSVPGLAGSGEQFF. The V and J genes are TRBV19 and TRBJ2-1, with 13 positions matching TRBD2. Germline trimming cut 5 bases from V and 9 bases from J; bases unmatched to any gene: 10. CDR1 and CDR2 (germline): LNHDA, SQIVND (reference sequence). The CDR3 is made up of 16 amino acids.

Here the CDR3 reads CASSFGVHRVPFDSPLHF. DNA for the CDR3: TGTGCCAGCAGCTTCGGGGTTCACAGGGTACCCTTTGATTCACCCCTCCACTTT. The gene calls are TRBV7-2 and TRBJ1-6; possible D gene TRBD1, 6 bases. CDR1 is SGHTA, CDR2 FQGNSA, per germline. CDR3 length: 18 amino acids. V was shortened by 3 bases and J by 8 bases, with 23 bases between the two germline ends.

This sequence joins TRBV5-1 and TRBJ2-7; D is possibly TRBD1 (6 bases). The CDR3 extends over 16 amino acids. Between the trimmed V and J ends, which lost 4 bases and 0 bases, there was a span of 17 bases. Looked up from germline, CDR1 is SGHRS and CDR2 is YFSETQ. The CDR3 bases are TGCGCCAGCAGCGGGTCCCGCGGACAGACCTCCTACGAGCAGTACTTC. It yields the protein CASSGSRGQTSYEQYF.

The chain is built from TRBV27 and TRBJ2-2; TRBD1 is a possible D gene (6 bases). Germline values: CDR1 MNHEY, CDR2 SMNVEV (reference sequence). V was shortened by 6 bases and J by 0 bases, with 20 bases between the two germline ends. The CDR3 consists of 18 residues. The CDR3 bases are TGTGCCAGCAGCCGAGGAGACAGGCCCACAACGAACACCGGGGAGCTGTTTTTT. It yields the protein CASSRGDRPTTNTGELFF.

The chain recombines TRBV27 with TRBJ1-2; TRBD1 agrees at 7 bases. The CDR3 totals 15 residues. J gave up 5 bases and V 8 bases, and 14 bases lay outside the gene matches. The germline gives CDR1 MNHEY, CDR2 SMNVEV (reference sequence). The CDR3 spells CASAPNPGQRYGYTF. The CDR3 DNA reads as TGTGCCAGCGCCCCCAACCCGGGACAGCGGTATGGCTACACCTTC.

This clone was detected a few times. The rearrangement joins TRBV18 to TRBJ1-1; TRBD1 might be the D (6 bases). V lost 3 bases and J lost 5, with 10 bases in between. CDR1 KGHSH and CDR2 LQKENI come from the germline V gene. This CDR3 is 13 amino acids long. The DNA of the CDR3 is TGTGCCAGCTCACCGGACAGTGGAACTGAAGCTTTCTTT. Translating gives CASSPDSGTEAFF.

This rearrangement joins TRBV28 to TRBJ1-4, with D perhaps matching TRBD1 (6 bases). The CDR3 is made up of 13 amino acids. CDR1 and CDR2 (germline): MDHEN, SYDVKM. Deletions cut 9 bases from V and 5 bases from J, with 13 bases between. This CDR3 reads CASHQGPNEKLFF. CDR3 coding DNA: TGTGCCAGTCATCAGGGGCCGAATGAAAAACTGTTTTTT.

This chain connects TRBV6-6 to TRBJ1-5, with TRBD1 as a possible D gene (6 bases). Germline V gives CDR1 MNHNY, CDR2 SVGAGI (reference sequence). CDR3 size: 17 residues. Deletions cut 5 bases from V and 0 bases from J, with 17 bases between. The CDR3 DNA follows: TGTGCCAGCAGTCCCCGCGGACAGTCCTCTAGCAATCAGCCCCAGCATTTT. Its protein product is CASSPRGQSSSNQPQHF.